This TCR beta chain comes out of a study of T cells in Graves' hyperthyroidism and ophthalmopathy. Study background: Peripheral blood specimens were obtained at initial diagnosis, prior to any treatment. Study-level points and caveats: Blood also carried most thyroid clonotypes expanded above 0.001. The model anticipated ophthalmopathy a median approximately six months pre-onset.

Uncontrolled infection, other autoimmune disease, pregnancy or lactation barred patients from enrollment. It was RNA transcripts that yielded the amplified TCR beta CDR3 regions. The primer set for the first-round RT-PCR of the TCR CDR3 was HTBI. Using its own MiXCR run on the multiplex PCR reads, TCRdb lists one record per CDR3 protein. This sample carries 650,000 to 700,000 distinct CDR3 sequences, 17% of them seen once, and the ten largest clones take roughly a sixth. Regarding this clonotype: Its target is unknown.

Sequenced sample: blood. This clonotype originated in a man aged 50-60 years with Graves' hyperthyroidism.

CDR3 loop: CASKLLGGSGYEQYF. CDR3 DNA sequence: TGTGCCAGCAAACTATTAGGGGGGTCGGGCTACGAGCAGTACTTC. The V call is TRBV5-5, the J call TRBJ2-7, with D perhaps given as TRBD1 or TRBD2 (6 bases each). V was cut by 6 bases and J by 3 bases, with 19 bases left in between. CDR3 length: 15 residues. Germline assignment: CDR1 SGHKS and CDR2 YYEKEE (reference sequence).